These 25 T cell receptor beta chains share one sample of origin, sequenced in a study of CD8+ T cells in alopecia areata. Extraction and reverse transcription of RNA yielded cDNA as the sequencing template. Method: immunoSEQ multiplex PCR; TCRdb's copy keeps in-frame clones and lacks some. The sample yields around 80,000 clones, about 51% seen once. Sample: NKG2D-high CD8+ T cells sorted from blood. Receptors were obtained from a human donor with alopecia areata.

This clone was recorded a few times. The chain carries TRBV15 and TRBJ1-5; D is uncertain. The CDR3 spans 15 residues. Trimming took off 0 bases at V and 5 bases at J, with 11 bases between the two ends. The germline CDR1 and CDR2 sequences are LNHNV and YYDKDF (reference sequence). CDR3 sequence (DNA): TGTGCCACCAGCAGAGATCGTTGGGCGTATCAGCCCCAGCATTTT. It specifies CATSRDRWAYQPQHF.

The rearrangement joins TRBV29-1 to TRBJ2-7, with 7 bases aligning to TRBD1. This CDR3 has 15 amino acids. CDR1 and CDR2 from the germline V gene are SQVTM and ANQGSEA. V lost 6 bases, J lost 3 bases, and 14 bases stayed unmatched. The CDR3 DNA follows: TGCAGCGTCCCCTCCCCGGGACAGATTTACTACGAGCAGTACTTC. It encodes CSVPSPGQIYYEQYF.

CDR3 sequence reads: CASSSPRPPLHF. The CDR3 nucleotides read TGTGCCAGCAGCTCCCCGAGGCCACCCCTCCACTTT. V is TRBV7-9 and J is TRBJ1-6, with unresolved D. Trimming removed 4 bases at V and 11 bases at J, with 9 bases between. The CDR3 extends over 12 amino acids. The germline CDR1 and CDR2 sequences are SEHNR and FQNEAQ (reference sequence).

The CDR3 DNA reads TGTGCCACCTGGACTAGCGGGAGTTACGAGCAGTACTTC. It translates to CATWTSGSYEQYF. The gene calls are TRBV28 and TRBJ2-7, with 13 bases aligning to TRBD2. CDR3 length: 13 amino acids. V lost 10 bases and J lost 4; bases outside the gene matches: 4. Per the germline V gene, CDR1 is MDHEN and CDR2 is SYDVKM.

This chain links TRBV11-2 with TRBJ1-6, with D uncertain. CDR3 length: 16 residues. The V end lost 2 bases, the J end lost 0 bases, and 8 bases lay between the germline ends. Germline V gives CDR1 SGHAT, CDR2 FQNNGV. CDR3 protein: CASSLSFTSYNSPLHF. CDR3 nucleotide sequence: TGTGCCAGCAGCTTATCTTTCACCTCCTATAATTCACCCCTCCACTTT.

V gene TRBV30 combines with J gene TRBJ1-4; D uncertain. CDR1 and CDR2 (germline): GTSNPN, SVGIG (reference sequence). The V end lost 0 bases, the J end lost 8 bases, and 7 bases lay between the germline ends. The CDR3 spans 12 residues. The CDR3 sequence: CAWSVVDEKLFF. The CDR3, as DNA: TGTGCCTGGAGTGTAGTTGACGAAAAACTGTTTTTT.

J is TRBJ2-7 and V is TRBV4-1; no clear D gene. Per the germline V gene, CDR1 is MGHRA and CDR2 is YSYEKL. Between the trimmed V and J ends, which lost 2 bases and 2 bases, there was a span of 7 bases. The CDR3 contains 13 residues. The DNA of the CDR3 is TGCGCCAGCAGCCAATATGGCGCCTACGAGCAGTACTTC. Protein product: CASSQYGAYEQYF.

This chain connects TRBV6-6 to TRBJ2-7, with D unclear. Trimming removed 5 bases at V and 4 bases at J, with 6 bases between. The CDR3 length is 11 residues. Germline V lookup: CDR1 MNHNY, CDR2 SVGAGI (reference sequence). CDR3 region: CASSQTYEQYF. The CDR3 nucleotides are TGTGCCAGCAGTCAAACTTACGAGCAGTACTTC.

The V and J genes are TRBV28 and TRBJ2-1; D is undetermined. Looked up from germline, CDR1 is MDHEN and CDR2 is SYDVKM. The CDR3 has 13 amino acids. The V and J ends lost 7 bases and 5 bases respectively, with 12 bases between them. The CDR3 loop reads CASTIMADNEQFF. For the CDR3, the DNA is TGTGCCAGCACCATCATGGCTGACAATGAGCAGTTCTTC.

The chain joins TRBV4-1 to TRBJ2-3, with a weak D call TRBD2 (6 bases). Trimming removed 1 base at V and 6 bases at J, with 11 bases between. CDR3 length: 14 residues. Germline V gene lookup returns CDR1 MGHRA and CDR2 YSYEKL. The CDR3 protein is CASSQGRGGDTQYF. In nucleotides, the CDR3 is TGCGCCAGCAGCCAAGGCCGCGGAGGGGATACGCAGTATTTT.

The CDR3 reads CASSAASGPSYEQYF. The DNA of the CDR3 is TGTGCCAGCAGCGCCGCTAGCGGGCCCTCCTACGAGCAGTACTTC. The rearrangement links TRBV11-2 to TRBJ2-7, with 8 bases fitting TRBD2. CDR3 length: 15 residues. Unmatched junction bases numbered 6, after V lost 5 bases and J lost 0 bases. CDR1 and CDR2 from the germline V gene are SGHAT and FQNNGV.

The genes are TRBV28 and TRBJ2-1; D is unclear. The CDR3 spans 12 residues. Per germline, CDR1 MDHEN and CDR2 SYDVKM. Deletions cut 5 bases from V and 4 bases from J, with 6 bases between. CDR3 residues: CASSPIYNEQFF. The CDR3 DNA reads TGTGCCAGCAGTCCTATTTACAATGAGCAGTTCTTC.

This chain links TRBV29-1 with TRBJ2-7; 10 bases line up with TRBD2. V shed 5 bases, J shed 5 bases, and the junction held 3 bases outside the gene matches. Germline-derived CDR1 and CDR2 are SQVTM and ANQGSEA. The CDR3 consists of 12 residues. The CDR3 spells CSVLAGADEQYF. The DNA for the CDR3 is TGCAGCGTTCTAGCGGGAGCGGACGAGCAGTACTTC.

J is TRBJ2-7 and V is TRBV27, with D unresolved. Germline assignment: CDR1 MNHEY and CDR2 SMNVEV (reference sequence). This CDR3 has 15 residues. Trimming cost V 5 bases and J 2 bases, with 16 bases left between them. DNA of the CDR3: TGTGCCAGCAGTCCCTCGGATGGGTCGGCCTACGAGCAGTACTTC. Amino acids: CASSPSDGSAYEQYF.

In its sample, this clone was seen a few times. The chain links TRBV4-1 to TRBJ1-2; a weak D match, TRBD1 (5 bases). CDR1 is MGHRA and CDR2 is YSYEKL in the germline V gene. Between the trimmed V and J ends, which lost 0 bases and 6 bases, there was a span of 14 bases. The CDR3 totals 15 residues. The CDR3 region is CASSQDKTWTNGYTF. The CDR3 bases are TGCGCCAGCAGCCAAGATAAAACATGGACAAATGGCTACACCTTC.

V and J are TRBV29-1 and TRBJ1-2; D uncertain. Germline V gives CDR1 SQVTM, CDR2 ANQGSEA. Trimming took off 3 bases at V and 4 bases at J, with 3 bases between the two ends. CDR3 size: 10 residues. DNA of the CDR3: TGCAGCGTTGAGACCTATGGCTACACCTTC. As protein: CSVETYGYTF. The full variable domain, completed using reference TRBV29-1 and TRBJ1-2, is SAVISQKPSRDICQRGTSLTIQCQVDSQVTMMFWYRQQPGQSLTLIATANQGSEATYESGFVIDKFPISRPNLTFSTLTVSNMSPEDSSIYLCSVETYGYTFGSGTRLTVV.

The CDR3 sequence: CAWRDRGLYEQYF. The CDR3 coding sequence is TGTGCCTGGAGGGACAGGGGGCTGTACGAGCAGTACTTC. V is TRBV30 and J is TRBJ2-5, with TRBD1 matching 11 bases. The end of the DNA aligns better with TRBJ2-7, so the J call may be wrong. The germline V gene encodes CDR1 GTSNPN and CDR2 SVGIG (reference sequence). CDR3 length: 13 amino acids.

This clone was detected only a few times. This chain links TRBV28 with TRBJ2-7; 8 positions match TRBD2. This CDR3 region has 15 residues. Germline CDR1 and CDR2: MDHEN and SYDVKM. V shed 5 bases and J 3 bases; nucleotides not matched to a gene: 9. This CDR3 reads CASSTPLGLDYEQYF. DNA of the CDR3: TGTGCCAGCAGTACCCCGTTGGGACTAGACTACGAGCAGTACTTC.

The chain has TRBV11-2 and TRBJ2-1; weak D call: TRBD1 (5 bases). Germline lookup yields CDR1 SGHAT and CDR2 FQNNGV. The CDR3 contains 13 residues. V was trimmed by 3 bases and J by 5 bases, leaving 8 bases between them. The chain's CDR3 is CASSFQGDNEQFF. CDR3 sequence (DNA): TGTGCCAGCAGCTTTCAAGGGGACAATGAGCAGTTCTTC.

The CDR3 sequence: CSVEDPQGTNTEAFF. In DNA form, the CDR3 reads TGCAGCGTTGAAGATCCCCAGGGGACGAACACTGAAGCTTTCTTT. The rearrangement joins TRBV29-1 to TRBJ1-1, with TRBD1 as a possible D gene (6 bases). Germline V gene sequence: CDR1 SQVTM, CDR2 ANQGSEA. CDR3 length equals 15 residues. V was shortened by 0 bases and J by 1 base, with 12 bases between the two germline ends.

The chain has TRBV29-1 and TRBJ2-7, with 8 bases matching TRBD1. Per the germline V gene, CDR1 is SQVTM and CDR2 is ANQGSEA. The CDR3 sequence is 13 residues long. J lost 2 bases, V lost 3 bases, and 3 bases had no gene match. The CDR3 bases are TGCAGCGTTGAGGAGGACAGGGCCTACGAGCAGTACTTC. Translation: CSVEEDRAYEQYF.

The V and J genes are TRBV29-1 and TRBJ1-2; D might be TRBD1 (6 bases). The V end was cut by 4 bases, the J end by 0 bases, with 12 bases between. From germline, CDR1 is SQVTM and CDR2 ANQGSEA. CDR3 size: 14 residues. The CDR3 coding sequence is TGCAGCGTTGGGACAGCTATAGCTAACTATGGCTACACCTTC. Translation gives CSVGTAIANYGYTF.

This chain links TRBV5-1 with TRBJ2-3, with TRBD1 identical over 9 bases. CDR1 is SGHRS, CDR2 YFSETQ, per germline. V dropped 4 bases and J dropped 3; count of bases not matched to a gene: 9. The CDR3 consists of 16 residues. CDR3 coding DNA: TGCGCCAGCAGCGGGAGGACAGGGGAAGGTACAGATACGCAGTATTTT. It encodes CASSGRTGEGTDTQYF.

Only one count was recorded for this clone. This rearrangement joins TRBV2 to TRBJ2-7; a weak D match, TRBD1 (6 bases). The CDR3 has 12 amino acids. Germline V lookup: CDR1 SNHLY, CDR2 FYNNEI. The V end lost 5 bases, the J end lost 2 bases, and 7 bases lay between the germline ends. The CDR3 sequence is CASSNRAYEQYF. CDR3 coding DNA: TGTGCCAGCAGTAACAGGGCCTACGAGCAGTACTTC.

This chain uses TRBV11-2 with TRBJ2-1; TRBD2 matches at 10 bases. The CDR3 runs 15 residues. The germline CDR1 and CDR2 sequences are SGHAT and FQNNGV. After removal of 5 bases from V and 8 bases from J, the junction contained 9 bases not matched to a gene. The CDR3 loop reads CASSPRSGRAYEQFF. The CDR3 nucleotides are TGTGCCAGCAGCCCCAGGAGCGGGAGGGCCTATGAGCAGTTCTTC. The whole variable domain, remainder taken from reference TRBV11-2 and TRBJ2-1, is EAGVAQSPRYKIIEKRQSVAFWCNPISGHATLYWYQQILGQGPKLLIQFQNNGVVDDSQLPKDRFSAERLKGVDSTLKIQPAKLEDSAVYLCASSPRSGRAYEQFFGPGTRLTVL.